This entry describes one TCR beta chain. In its sample, this clone was seen once. The antigen it recognizes is unknown. Base-call qualities are not available, and no considerably larger clone is one nucleotide away. The data originate from a study of blood T cell repertoires in COVID-19 (dated by TCRdb to 2020 to 2021). General notes on the study: Samples covering the acute and convalescent phases of COVID-19 were provided by collaborators in the United States, Italy and Spain. Samples came from the ongoing ImmuneRACE study (first 160 participants) plus 1,254 subjects from 6 global collaborators. The repertoires were released in a freely available public database intended as a resource for research on the immune response to SARS-CoV-2. Subjects who had been exposed to COVID-19, were actively infected with it, or had recovered from it provided the deeply sampled blood TCRbeta repertoires that made up the dataset. The sample metadata nearly always contained a de-identified subject ID, COVID-19 status, age in years and sex. Where HLA class I and class II types were available, the types were taken from metadata supplied by the sample provider, not from assay-based typing. The prospective study material was composed of cDNA or gDNA derived from T cells, B-cell-depleted T cells, or PBMCs.

The CDR1 and CDR2 encoded by the germline V gene (reference sequence) are SGHNT and YYREEE. V is pruned by 4 bases and J by 0 bases, leaving 3 bases of the junction without a gene match. The CDR3 sequence holds 15 residues, the cysteine and phenylalanine included. The sequence is cut down to CDR3 DNA, 45 bases in frame from base 1. TCRbeta CDR3 regions were amplified from genomic DNA using the immunoSEQ Assay, a bias-controlled multiplex PCR. Per the authors' processing: Within the assay, amplification of reference gene primers was used to estimate how many nucleated cells each sample contained. To quantify the absolute abundance of each unique TCRbeta CDR3 rearrangement, sequence reads were collapsed and filtered. Productive Simpson clonality was computed per sample as the square root of Simpson's diversity index over productive rearrangements. Entries here come from immuneACCESS through TCRdb and include only in-frame sequences with V and J called. Some clones fail to appear in such tables; in the studies checked, an unresolved V gene covers under half of the shortfall, and the cause of the remainder is unknown. V and J calls and clone size follow that table, whereas D and trimming were derived from the DNA. The sample includes approximately 170,000 clones, with approximately 93% observed a single time. 1.5% to 2.5% of the sample goes to the ten largest clones.

In Seattle, one collaborating source enrolled patients while the infection was active and tracked those patients longitudinally over the course of disease. Whole blood was collected in K2EDTA tubes by collaborating institutions according to the institutions' own protocols. For TCRbeta analysis, collaborator samples were shipped as frozen whole blood, as isolated PBMCs, or as DNA extracted from either sample type. Study-wide findings and limitations: How much clinical and demographic metadata was included differed by source and by participant, and the metadata was provided uncurated.

The source material was peripheral blood. The TCR originated in a woman aged 60-70 years with COVID-19, enrolled during active disease. The rearrangement combines TRBV5-4 with TRBJ2-2; 7 bases in the junction line up with TRBD1. The CDR3 has the sequence CASSGDRTNTGELFF. DNA sequence: TGTGCCAGCAGCGGGGACAGAACGAACACCGGGGAGCTGTTTTTT.